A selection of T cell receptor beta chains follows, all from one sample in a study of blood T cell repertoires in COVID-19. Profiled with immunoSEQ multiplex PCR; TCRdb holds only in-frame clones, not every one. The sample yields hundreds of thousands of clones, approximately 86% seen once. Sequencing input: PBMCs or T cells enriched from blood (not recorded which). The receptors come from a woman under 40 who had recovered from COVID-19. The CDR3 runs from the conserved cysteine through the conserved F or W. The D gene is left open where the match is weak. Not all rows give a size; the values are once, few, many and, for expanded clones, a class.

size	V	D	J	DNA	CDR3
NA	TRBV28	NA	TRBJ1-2	TGTGCCAGCAGTGAAGCGGGACGGAACTATGGCTACACCTTC	CASSEAGRNYGYTF
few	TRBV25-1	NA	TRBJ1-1	TGTGCCAGCAGTGATTCAACAGGACGAGCTTTCTTT	CASSDSTGRAFF
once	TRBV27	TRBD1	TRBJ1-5	TGTGCCAGCAGTTTAAGGACAGGGAGCAATCAGCCCCAGCATTTT	CASSLRTGSNQPQHF
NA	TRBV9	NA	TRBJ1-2	TGTGCCAGCAGCGTAGGGGGCGCCGGCTATGGCTACACCTTC	CASSVGGAGYGYTF
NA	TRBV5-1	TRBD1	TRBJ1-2	TGCGCCAGCAGCACAGGGGACAGGGAGGGTGGCTACACCTTC	CASSTGDREGGYTF
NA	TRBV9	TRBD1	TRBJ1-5	TGTGCCAGCAGCCAGGGGGCTTCCAATCAGCCCCAGCATTTT	CASSQGASNQPQHF
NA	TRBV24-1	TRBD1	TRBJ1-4	TGTGCCACCAGTGATTTGGTCCCAGGGGGCCAAGAAAAACTGTTTTTT	CATSDLVPGGQEKLFF
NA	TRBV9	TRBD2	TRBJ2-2	TGTGCCAGCAGCGGCTCTAGCGGGAGAAACACCGGGGAGCTGTTTTTT	CASSGSSGRNTGELFF
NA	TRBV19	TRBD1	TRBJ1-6	TGTGCCAGTAGTTACCGGACAGGTGCAGACTCACCCCTCCACTTT	CASSYRTGADSPLHF
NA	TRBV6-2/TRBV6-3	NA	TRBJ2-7	TGTGCCAGCACCCCGGGGCCCCATTACGAGCAGTACTTC	CASTPGPHYEQYF
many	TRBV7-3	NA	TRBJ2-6	TGTGCCAGCAGCCCAAAGTCCGGCTCTGGGGCCAACGTCCTGACTTTC	CASSPKSGSGANVLTF
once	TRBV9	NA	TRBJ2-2	TGTGCCAGCAGCGTAGCGCAGGACACCGGGGAGCTGTTTTTT	CASSVAQDTGELFF
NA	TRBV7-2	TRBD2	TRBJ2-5	TGTGCCAGCAGCTTAGCACGACTAGCGGGACAAGAGACCCAGTACTTC	CASSLARLAGQETQYF
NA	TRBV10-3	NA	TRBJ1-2	TGTGCCATCAGTGAGTCGACAGGAAATGTGGGCTACACCTTC	CAISESTGNVGYTF
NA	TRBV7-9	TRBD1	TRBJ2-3	TGTGCCAGCAGCTCGTCGACAGGGGGCAGGAGGACAGATACGCAGTATTTT	CASSSSTGGRRTDTQYF
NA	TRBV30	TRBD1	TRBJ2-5	TGTGCCTGGAATTTTGGGACAGGGGAAGAGACCCAGTACTTC	CAWNFGTGEETQYF
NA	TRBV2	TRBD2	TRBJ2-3	TGTGCCAGCAGTGAAGGGACTAGATCCGATACGCAGTATTTT	CASSEGTRSDTQYF
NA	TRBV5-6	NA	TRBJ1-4	TGTGCCAGCAGTAGCAGGGCCGGGGAAAAACTGTTTTTT	CASSSRAGEKLFF
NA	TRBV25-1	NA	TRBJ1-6	TGTGCCAGCAGTGATAACATGCCCTATAATTCACCCCTCCACTTT	CASSDNMPYNSPLHF
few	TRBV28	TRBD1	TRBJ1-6	TGTGCCAGCAGGCTCCAGGGGGTAAGGAATTCACCCCTCCACTTT	CASRLQGVRNSPLHF
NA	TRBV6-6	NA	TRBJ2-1	TGTGCCAGCATTAGCCCCATGGTCGATGAGCAGTTCTTC	CASISPMVDEQFF
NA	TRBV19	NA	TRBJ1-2	TGTGCCAGTAGGACCGGGACACAGGGACGTGGCTACACCTTC	CASRTGTQGRGYTF
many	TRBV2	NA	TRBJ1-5	TGTGCCAGCATGTCAGGGGCTGGACAGCCCCAGCATTTT	CASMSGAGQPQHF
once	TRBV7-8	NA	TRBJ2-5	TGTGCCAGCAGCGTCCGTTTAAGTGAAGCTCAAGAGACCCAGTACTTC	CASSVRLSEAQETQYF
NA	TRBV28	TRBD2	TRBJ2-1	TGTGCCAGCAGTTTCTACGGCGGGAGTGGAAATGAGCAGTTCTTC	CASSFYGGSGNEQFF
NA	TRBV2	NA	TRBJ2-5	TGTGCCAGTCCTGAAGGCGCGGGGGAGACCCAGTACTTC	CASPEGAGETQYF
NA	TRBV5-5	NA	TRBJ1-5	TGTGCCAGCAGCTTGACAAGGGGGAGAAATCAGCCCCAGCATTTT	CASSLTRGRNQPQHF
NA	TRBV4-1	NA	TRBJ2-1	TGCGCCAGCCGAGACCTACTAGCTCCTAGCTCCTACAATGAGCAGTTCTTC	CASRDLLAPSSYNEQFF
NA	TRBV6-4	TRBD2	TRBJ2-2	TGTGCCAGCAGTGTACTAGCGGGTTCGACCGGGGAGCTGTTTTTT	CASSVLAGSTGELFF
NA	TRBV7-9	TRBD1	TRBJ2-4	TGTGCCAGCAGCTTAATACCGGGACAGGGGAGAGACATTCAGTACTTC	CASSLIPGQGRDIQYF
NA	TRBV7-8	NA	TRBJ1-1	TGTGCCAGCAGCTTACAGTTACAGATTGAAGCTTTCTTT	CASSLQLQIEAFF
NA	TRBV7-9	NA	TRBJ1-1	TGTGCCAGCAGTAAGACCGGGGTGAACACTGAAGCTTTCTTT	CASSKTGVNTEAFF
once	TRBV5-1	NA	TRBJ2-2	TGCGCCAGCAGCTTGCAGGGCACGAACACCGGGGAGCTGTTTTTT	CASSLQGTNTGELFF
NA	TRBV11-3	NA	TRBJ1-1	TGTGCCAGCAGCTTAGGGGGCCCCTGGGGGCTAGAGAACACTGAAGCTTTCTTT	CASSLGGPWGLENTEAFF
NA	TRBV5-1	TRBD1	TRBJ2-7	TGCGCCAGCAGTCCGGACAGGGGTCACGAGCAGTACTTC	CASSPDRGHEQYF
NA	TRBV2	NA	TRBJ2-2	TGTGCCAGCAGTGATTCTCTGTACACCGGGGAGCTGTTTTTT	CASSDSLYTGELFF
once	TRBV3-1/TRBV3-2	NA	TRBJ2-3	TGTGCCAGCAGACCCGACCGGAGGACGAACACAGATACGCAGTATTTT	CASRPDRRTNTDTQYF
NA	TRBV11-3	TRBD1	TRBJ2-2	TGTGCCAGCAGCCGACAGGGTACCGGGGAGCTGTTTTTT	CASSRQGTGELFF
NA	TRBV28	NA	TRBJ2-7	TGTGCCAGCAGTTCCCTAGCGGTCGGTCCGGGACATGGGAATTACGAGCAGTACTTC	CASSSLAVGPGHGNYEQYF
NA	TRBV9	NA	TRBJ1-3	TGTGCCAGCAGCTCACTTCCTGGAAACACCATATATTTT	CASSSLPGNTIYF
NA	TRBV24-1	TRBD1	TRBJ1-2	TGTGCCACCAGTGACGTTGGACAGGGGGCCTTGGGGTATGGCTACACCTTC	CATSDVGQGALGYGYTF
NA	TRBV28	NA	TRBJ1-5	TGTGCCAGCAGTCGGGCTGGGAGTAGCAATCAGCCCCAGCATTTT	CASSRAGSSNQPQHF
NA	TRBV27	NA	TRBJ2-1	TGTGCCAGCAGTTTCACCCCCCATAGTAACAATGAGCAGTTCTTC	CASSFTPHSNNEQFF
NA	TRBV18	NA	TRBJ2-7	TGTGCCAGCTCACCGTCAGGGGGGTACGAGCAGTACTTC	CASSPSGGYEQYF
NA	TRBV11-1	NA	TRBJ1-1	TGTGCCAGCAGCTTAGGAGGACAGCGGAACACTGAAGCTTTCTTT	CASSLGGQRNTEAFF
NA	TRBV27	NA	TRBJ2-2	TGTGCCAGCAGGGAAAGGTGGGGCCCCGGGGAGCTGTTTTTT	CASRERWGPGELFF
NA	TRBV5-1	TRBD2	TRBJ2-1	TGCGCCAGCAGCCTGACTAGCGGCTCCTACAATGAGCAGTTCTTC	CASSLTSGSYNEQFF
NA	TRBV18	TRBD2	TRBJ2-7	TGTGCCAGCTCAACATCTTCCGGACTAGCATCTTACGAGCAGTACTTC	CASSTSSGLASYEQYF
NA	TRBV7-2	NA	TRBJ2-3	TGTGCCAGCAGCATATCTCACTTCACAGATACGCAGTATTTT	CASSISHFTDTQYF
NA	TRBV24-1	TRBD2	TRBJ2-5	TGTGCCACCAGTGACGTGACTAGCGGAAGGGAGACCCAGTACTTC	CATSDVTSGRETQYF
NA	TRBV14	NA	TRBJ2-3	TGTGCCAGCAGCCTTGGCGGGGTATTTGCCGATACGCAGTATTTT	CASSLGGVFADTQYF
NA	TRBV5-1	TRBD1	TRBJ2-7	TGCGCCAGCAGCTTGGAGGGGGCTCGGGCCAGCTACGAGCAGTACTTC	CASSLEGARASYEQYF
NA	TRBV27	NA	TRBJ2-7	TGTGCCAGCAGATCTTTGTTTCAGGAATACGAGCAGTACTTC	CASRSLFQEYEQYF
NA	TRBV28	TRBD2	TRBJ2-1	TGTGCCAGCAGTTTATGGCCGCTAGCGGGAGGGGAATCGTTCTACAATGAGCAGTTCTTC	CASSLWPLAGGESFYNEQFF
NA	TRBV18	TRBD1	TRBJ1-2	TGTGCCAGCTCACCGGGGACCCTGACAGGGTCCGGCTACACCTTC	CASSPGTLTGSGYTF
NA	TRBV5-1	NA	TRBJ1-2	TGCGCCAGCAGCCAACTACAGGGATCCTATGGCTACACCTTC	CASSQLQGSYGYTF
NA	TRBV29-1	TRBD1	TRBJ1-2	TGCAGCGTAGACTCACACGGACAGGGGAACTATGGCTACACCTTC	CSVDSHGQGNYGYTF
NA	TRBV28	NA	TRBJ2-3	TGTGCCAGCAATTTGTGGAGATACACAGATACGCAGTATTTT	CASNLWRYTDTQYF
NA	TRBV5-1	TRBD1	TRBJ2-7	TGCGCCAGCAGCTATAGGACAGGGGGCTTGGGTGAGCAGTACTTC	CASSYRTGGLGEQYF
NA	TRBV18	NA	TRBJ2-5	TGTGCCAGCTCACTCCTAGATGCTCAAGAGACCCAGTACTTC	CASSLLDAQETQYF